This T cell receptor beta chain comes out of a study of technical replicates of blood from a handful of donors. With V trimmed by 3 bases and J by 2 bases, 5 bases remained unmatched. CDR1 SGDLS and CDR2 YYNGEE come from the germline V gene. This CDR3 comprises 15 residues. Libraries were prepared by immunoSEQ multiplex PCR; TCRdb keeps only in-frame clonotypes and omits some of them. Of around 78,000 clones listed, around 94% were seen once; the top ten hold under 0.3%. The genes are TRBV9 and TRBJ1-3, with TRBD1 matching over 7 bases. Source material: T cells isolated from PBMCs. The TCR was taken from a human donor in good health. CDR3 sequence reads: CASSGLGGTGNTIYF. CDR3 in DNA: TGTGCCAGCAGCGGGCTAGGGGGCACTGGAAACACCATATATTTT. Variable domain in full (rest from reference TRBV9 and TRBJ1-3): DSGVTQTPKHLITATGQRVTLRCSPRSGDLSVYWYQQSLDQGLQFLIQYYNGEERAKGNILERFSAQQFPDLHSELNLSSLELGDSALYFCASSGLGGTGNTIYFGEGSWLTVV.